This entry is about one TCR beta chain. Its antigen is not identified. This sample stems from a study of T cell responses to AZD1222 COVID-19 vaccine. Germline assignment: CDR1 SGHRS and CDR2 YFSETQ. CDR3 length: 15 amino acids. Trimming pared 1 base from V and 7 bases from J, leaving 17 bases between. Sequencing used immunoSEQ multiplex PCR; TCRdb keeps in-frame clones, though not all of them. The sample consists of about 180,000 clones, about 90% of them appearing once. Study-wide results and limits: Repertoires were obtained only post-peak T cell response.

The receptor comes from an adult in good health. Sequenced here: peripheral blood, sampled on day 0 of AZD1222 vaccination. This chain uses TRBV5-1 with TRBJ1-2; D not certain. The CDR3 protein is CASSLNVYSSAGYTF. For the CDR3, the DNA is TGCGCCAGCAGCTTGAACGTTTACAGCTCGGCTGGCTACACCTTC.